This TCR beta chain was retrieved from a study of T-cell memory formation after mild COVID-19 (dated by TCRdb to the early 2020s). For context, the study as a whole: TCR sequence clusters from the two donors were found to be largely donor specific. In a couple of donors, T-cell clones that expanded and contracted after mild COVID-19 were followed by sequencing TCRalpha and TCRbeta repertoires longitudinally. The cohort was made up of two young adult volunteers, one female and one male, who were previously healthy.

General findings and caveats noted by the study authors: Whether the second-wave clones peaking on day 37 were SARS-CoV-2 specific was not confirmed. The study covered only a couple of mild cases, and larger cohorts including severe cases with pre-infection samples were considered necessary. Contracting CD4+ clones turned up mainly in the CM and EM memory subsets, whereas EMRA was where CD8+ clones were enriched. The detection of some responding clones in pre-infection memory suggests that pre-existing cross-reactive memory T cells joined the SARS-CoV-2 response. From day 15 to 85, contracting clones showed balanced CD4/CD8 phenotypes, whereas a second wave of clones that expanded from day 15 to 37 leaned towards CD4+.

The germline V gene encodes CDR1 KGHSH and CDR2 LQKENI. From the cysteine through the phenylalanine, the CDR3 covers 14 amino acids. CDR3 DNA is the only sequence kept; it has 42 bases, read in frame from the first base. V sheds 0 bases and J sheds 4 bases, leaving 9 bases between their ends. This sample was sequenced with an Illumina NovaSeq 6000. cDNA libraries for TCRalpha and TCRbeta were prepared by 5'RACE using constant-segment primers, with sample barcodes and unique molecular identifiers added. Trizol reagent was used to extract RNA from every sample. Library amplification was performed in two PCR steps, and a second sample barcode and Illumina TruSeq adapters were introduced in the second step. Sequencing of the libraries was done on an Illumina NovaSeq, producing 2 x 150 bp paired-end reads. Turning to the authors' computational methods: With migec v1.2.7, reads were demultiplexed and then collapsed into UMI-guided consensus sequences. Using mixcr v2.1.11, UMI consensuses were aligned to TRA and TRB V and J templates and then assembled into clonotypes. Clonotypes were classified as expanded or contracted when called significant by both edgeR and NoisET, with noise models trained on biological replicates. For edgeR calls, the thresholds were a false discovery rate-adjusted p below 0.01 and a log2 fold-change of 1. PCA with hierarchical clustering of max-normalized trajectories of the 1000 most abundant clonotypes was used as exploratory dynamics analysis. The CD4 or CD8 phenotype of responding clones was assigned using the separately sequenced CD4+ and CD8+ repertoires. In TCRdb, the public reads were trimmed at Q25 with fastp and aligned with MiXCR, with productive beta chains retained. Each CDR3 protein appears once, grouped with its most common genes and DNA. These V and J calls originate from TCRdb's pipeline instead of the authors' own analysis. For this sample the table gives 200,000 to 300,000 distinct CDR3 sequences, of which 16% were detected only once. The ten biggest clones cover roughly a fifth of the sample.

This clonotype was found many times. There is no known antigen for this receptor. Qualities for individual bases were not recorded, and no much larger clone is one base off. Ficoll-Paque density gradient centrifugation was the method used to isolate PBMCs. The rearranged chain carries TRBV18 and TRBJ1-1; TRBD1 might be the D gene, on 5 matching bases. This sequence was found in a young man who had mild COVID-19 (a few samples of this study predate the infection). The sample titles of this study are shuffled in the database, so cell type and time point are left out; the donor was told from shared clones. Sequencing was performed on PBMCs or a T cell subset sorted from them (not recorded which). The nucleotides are TGTGCCAGCTCACCACCCGGGGCCCTCACTGAAGCTTTCTTT. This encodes CASSPPGALTEAFF. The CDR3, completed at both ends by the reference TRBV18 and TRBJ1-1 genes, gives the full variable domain NAGVMQNPRHLVRRRGQEARLRCSPMKGHSHVYWYRQLPEEGLKFMVYLQKENIIDESGMPKERFSAEFPKEGPSILRIQQVVRGDSAAYFCASSPPGALTEAFFGQGTRLTVV.